This T cell receptor beta chain was identified in a study of early T cells in non-severe SARS-CoV-2 infection. This clonotype was counted many times. This CDR3 region has 14 residues. V lost 7 bases and J lost 0, with 15 bases in between. Germline V lookup: CDR1 SQVTM, CDR2 ANQGSEA. Individual cDNA molecules received unique molecular identifiers during library preparation. Each CDR3 protein is one row after TCRdb ran MiXCR on the 5' RACE reads. Here the sample spans some 28,000 distinct CDR3 sequences, around 5.4% being singletons. The material sequenced was whole blood. This TCR was sampled from an adult who was a healthcare worker with PCR-confirmed SARS-CoV-2 infection or an uninfected control (not recorded which). This rearrangement joins TRBV29-1 to TRBJ1-1, with D perhaps TRBD1 (6 bases). DNA of the CDR3: TGCAGCGCCCAGGGACACCCTATGAACACTGAAGCTTTCTTT. Translation: CSAQGHPMNTEAFF.